These 23 T cell receptor beta chains came from one sample sequenced in a study of T cell clonality in common variable immunodeficiency (dated by TCRdb to about 2015). Libraries came from the immunoSEQ multiplex PCR assay. The clones in this table, taken by TCRdb from immuneACCESS, are in-frame only. Not every clone is retained; where verified, under half of the shortfall comes from an unresolved V gene, and the cause of the rest is unknown. For this sample the table reports about 31,000 clones, with no clone seen just once. 3.5% to 4.5% of the sample is in the top ten clones. Sequenced input: peripheral blood mononuclear cells. The receptor source for this set is a person aged 18-70 years in good health.

There are many counts of this clone. The sequenced fragment ends 3 residues before the CDR3 boundary, so the rest is inferred from the germline J gene. The chain employs TRBV5-1 and TRBJ2-6, with D possibly being TRBD1 (6 bases). The CDR3 has 17 amino acids. The ends were cut back, 4 bases at V and 0 bases at J, with 14 bases in the middle. Germline-derived CDR1 and CDR2 are SGHRS and YFSETQ. The part of the CDR3 DNA that was read is TGCGCCAGCAGCGCTTCTCCACAGGGCTCTGGGGCCAACGTC. Translating gives CASSASPQGSGANV. The full CDR3 sequence reads CASSASPQGSGANVLTF.

There are many counts of this clone. The observed sequence ends 3 residues before the CDR3 terminus, with the missing tail filled in from the germline J gene. The chain has TRBV6-4 and TRBJ1-6, with D possibly being TRBD1 (6 bases). CDR3 size: 14 residues. Trimming took 5 bases from V and 9 from J, leaving 14 bases between them. Germline CDR1 and CDR2: MRHNA and SNTAGT. CDR3 DNA, as far as it was read: TGTGCCAGCAGTCGGGGGGGCAGCCGTTCACCC. Its translation is CASSRGGSRSP. The CDR3 in its entirety is CASSRGGSRSPLHF.

This clone was counted many times. The CDR3 end is not reached by the read, which stops 3 residues before it; the germline J gene fills it in. The chain employs TRBV5-6 and TRBJ2-2; TRBD1 is a possible D gene (7 bases). Germline lookup yields CDR1 SGHDT and CDR2 YYEEEE. The CDR3 has 15 residues. CDR3 region: CASSLPTGRNSPLFF. CDR3 bases read: TGTGCCAGCAGCCTTCCGACAGGGAGGAACTCACCG.

There are many counts of this clone. The read falls 3 residues short of the CDR3 end, and the missing part is taken from the germline J gene. V and J are TRBV20-1 and TRBJ2-7, with 10 bases lining up with TRBD1. V trimming: 3 bases; J trimming: 3 bases; junction bases outside the gene matches: 5. The CDR3 has 14 amino acids. Germline lookup yields CDR1 DFQATT and CDR2 SNEGSKA (reference sequence). The covered CDR3 bases are TGCAGTGCTAGGGGGACAGGGGTCCTCTACGAG. Protein product: CSARGTGVLYE. The whole CDR3 region reads CSARGTGVLYEQYF.

The table lists this clone with many counts. From the germline J gene comes the end of the CDR3, since the read stops 3 residues before it. The chain carries TRBV19 and TRBJ1-5; perhaps TRBD1 as D (6 bases). The CDR3 length is 16 residues. Germline CDR1 reads LNHDA; CDR2 reads SQIVND (reference sequence). Between the trimmed V and J ends, which lost 7 bases and 0 bases, there was a span of 16 bases. Partial CDR3 DNA: TGTGCCAGTATATTGGACAGCAAGTATAGCAATCAGCCC. Translating gives CASILDSKYSNQP. The entire CDR3 sequence reads CASILDSKYSNQPQHF.

For this clone: The CDR3 is cut off 3 residues early in the read; its end comes from the germline J gene. V usage is TRBV7-6 and J usage is TRBJ1-2, with a weak D call TRBD1 (5 bases). CDR1 and CDR2 (germline): SGHVS, FNYEAQ. The CDR3 runs to 18 residues. The sequenced CDR3 bases are TGTGCCAGCAGCTTAGCCCCCTCTAGCGGGAGTGGGGCAGATACC. It yields the protein CASSLAPSSGSGADT. The complete CDR3 reads CASSLAPSSGSGADTYTF.

At least ten counts were recorded for this clone. The CDR3 extends 3 residues past the end of the read, so its final part is completed from the germline J gene. The rearrangement links TRBV20-1 to TRBJ1-4; TRBD1 agrees at 11 bases. This CDR3 contains 14 residues. CDR1 and CDR2 from the germline V gene are DFQATT and SNEGSKA (reference sequence). V lost 4 bases to trimming and J lost 8 bases; unmatched junction nucleotides: 6. The CDR3 sequence: CSAIRTGGREKLFF. CDR3 bases read: TGCAGTGCTATCCGGACAGGGGGCAGGGAAAAA.

This clone occurred many times. The CDR3 goes on 3 residues after the read ends, and that part is filled in from the germline J gene. The chain combines TRBV6-2 or TRBV6-3 with TRBJ2-7, with TRBD2 matching 10 bases. The CDR3 consists of 13 residues. Germline values: CDR1 MNHEY, CDR2 SVGEGT. With 6 bases clipped from V and 3 bases from J, the junction kept 2 bases outside the gene matches. CDR3 region: CASRPSGGYEQYF. CDR3 bases read: TGTGCCAGCAGGCCTAGCGGGGGCTACGAG.

This clone came up many times. The read gets to within 3 residues of the CDR3 end, and the germline J gene fills in the rest. J is TRBJ2-1 and V is TRBV2, with 8 bases matching TRBD2. The germline CDR1 and CDR2 sequences are SNHLY and FYNNEI. This CDR3 contains 14 residues. V was clipped by 6 bases and J by 2 bases; unmatched bases: 3. Incomplete CDR3 DNA: TGTGCCAGCAGCCCGACTAGCGCCTACAATGAG. It specifies CASSPTSAYNE. The full-length CDR3 reads as CASSPTSAYNEQFF.

This clone came up many times. The read terminates 3 residues ahead of where the CDR3 ends, so the germline J gene completes it. The chain employs TRBV7-2 and TRBJ2-7; D perhaps matches TRBD1 (5 bases). Germline loops: CDR1 SGHTA, CDR2 FQGNSA. CDR3 length equals 14 residues. V was shortened by 4 bases and J by 2 bases, with 12 bases between the two germline ends. CDR3 region: CASSYQGFTYEQYF. The part of the CDR3 DNA that was read is TGTGCCAGCAGCTACCAGGGTTTCACCTACGAG.

This clone has a count of ten or more. At one end, the junction sequence differs from germline, possibly due to a read error. The sequence runs out 3 residues before the end of the CDR3; the remainder is reconstructed from the germline J gene. The V and J genes are TRBV4-2 and TRBJ2-1; D perhaps matches TRBD1 (5 bases). Germline V gene sequence: CDR1 LGHNA, CDR2 YNFKEQ. The CDR3 runs to 15 residues. CDR3 DNA (partial): TGCGCCAGCAGCCAAGGAAGGGGAACCTACAATGAG. This codes for CASSQGRGTYNE. The entire CDR3 reads CASSQGRGTYNEQFF.

This clone was observed at least ten times. The covered CDR3 bases are TGCAGTGCTATCGAGGGACTCTCCTACGAG. It specifies CSAIEGLSYE. Given in full, the CDR3 is CSAIEGLSYEQYF. V and J are TRBV20-1 and TRBJ2-7, with D maybe TRBD2 (6 bases). The read ends 3 residues early relative to the CDR3; the germline J gene fills the gap. CDR3 length: 13 residues. V shed 4 bases and J shed 0 bases, with 10 bases lying between them. Per the germline V gene, CDR1 is DFQATT and CDR2 is SNEGSKA (reference sequence).

This clone occurred many times. Read sequence stops 3 residues before the CDR3 end, and the germline J gene provides the missing end. The rearrangement links TRBV7-6 to TRBJ1-2; 9 nucleotides match TRBD1. The CDR3 runs to 18 residues. V lost 2 bases and J lost 1; bases outside the gene matches: 11. Germline CDR1 reads SGHVS; CDR2 reads FNYEAQ. This chain's CDR3 is CASSLRSTGGVLNYGYTF. CDR3 DNA (partial): TGTGCCAGCAGCTTAAGGTCTACAGGGGGCGTTCTTAACTATGGC.

Many counts were recorded for this clone. The CDR3 is cut off 3 residues early in the read; its end comes from the germline J gene. The V and J genes are TRBV5-6 and TRBJ1-2; perhaps TRBD1 as D (5 bases). CDR3 length: 13 residues. V gave up 4 bases and J gave up 4 bases, with 11 bases separating them. From germline, CDR1 is SGHDT and CDR2 YYEEEE. The CDR3 bases that were read are TGTGCCAGCAGCGTGCAGGGTACCTATGGC. This sequence encodes CASSVQGTYG. The entire CDR3 sequence reads CASSVQGTYGYTF.

This clone was observed at least ten times. Read data end 3 residues before the CDR3 end; the end is taken from the germline J gene. The J gene is TRBJ2-5, the V gene TRBV5-5; D call uncertain. Germline V gives CDR1 SGHKS, CDR2 YYEKEE (reference sequence). Trimming removed 0 bases from V and 5 bases from J, with 11 bases in between. This CDR3 region has 14 residues. The CDR3 DNA, read in part, is TGTGCCAGCAGCTTGGCAGTTACGGGTGAGACC. It codes for CASSLAVTGET. The CDR3 reads in full as CASSLAVTGETQYF.

As regards this clone: The sequenced fragment ends 3 residues before the CDR3 boundary, so the rest is inferred from the germline J gene. V and J are TRBV7-2 and TRBJ1-2; the match to TRBD1 covers 7 bases. The CDR3 length is 15 residues. The germline V gene has CDR1 SGHTA and CDR2 FQGNSA. CDR3 sequence reads: CASRQTGTDYNDYTF. The sequenced part of the CDR3 DNA is TGTGCCAGCAGACAGACCGGGACAGACTACAATGAC. The full variable domain, rest sourced from reference TRBV7-2 and TRBJ1-2, is GAGVSQSPSNKVTEKGKDVELRCDPISGHTALYWYRQSLGQGLEFLIYFQGNSAPDKSGLPSDRFSAERTGGSVSTLTIQRTQQEDSAVYLCASRQTGTDYNDYTFGSGTRLTVV.

This clone has ten or more counts. The read halts 3 residues ahead of the CDR3 end, with the missing end drawn from the germline J gene. This chain links TRBV20-1 with TRBJ2-4, with 9 bases identical to TRBD2. This CDR3 is 13 amino acids long. Germline V gives CDR1 DFQATT, CDR2 SNEGSKA (reference sequence). The sequenced part of the CDR3 DNA is TGCAGTGCGCCAAGGACCCTAGCGGGGATT. Amino acids: CSAPRTLAGI. The CDR3 as a whole reads CSAPRTLAGIQYF.

This clone was seen repeatedly, ten times or more. The read is 3 residues too short to cover the CDR3 end, so that end is filled in from the germline J gene. The rearrangement links TRBV30 to TRBJ2-5; possibly TRBD1 for D (6 bases). Trimming removed 0 bases at V and 2 bases at J, with 16 bases between. Germline V lookup: CDR1 GTSNPN, CDR2 SVGIG (reference sequence). The CDR3 length is 16 residues. The CDR3 sequence: CAWSVPPGDRQETQYF. The CDR3 DNA, read in part, is TGTGCCTGGAGTGTACCCCCAGGGGATAGGCAAGAGACC.

This clone was seen ten or more times. From the germline J gene comes the end of the CDR3, since the read stops 3 residues before it. V is TRBV2 and J is TRBJ2-1, with 14 bases lining up with TRBD2. CDR3 length equals 15 residues. Germline V gene lookup returns CDR1 SNHLY and CDR2 FYNNEI. The trim removed 6 bases at V and 6 bases at J, leaving 4 bases unmatched. Incomplete CDR3 DNA: TGTGCCAGCAGAGGCGGGACTAGCGGGAGCAATGAG. Residues: CASRGGTSGSNE. The entire CDR3 protein reads CASRGGTSGSNEQFF.

This clone occurred a few times. The read halts 3 residues ahead of the CDR3 end, with the missing end drawn from the germline J gene. The V gene is TRBV19, the J gene TRBJ2-4; D perhaps matches TRBD1 (6 bases). The CDR3 contains 14 residues. CDR1 is LNHDA, CDR2 SQIVND, per germline (reference sequence). CDR3 sequence: CASRDSDNNYGQYF. The sequenced part of the CDR3 DNA is TGTGCCAGTAGGGACAGTGATAATAACTATGGT. The complete variable domain, with remaining parts taken from reference TRBV19 and TRBJ2-4, reads DGGITQSPKYLFRKEGQNVTLSCEQNLNHDAMYWYRQDPGQGLRLIYYSQIVNDFQKGDIAEGYSVSREKKESFPLTVTSAQKNPTAFYLCASRDSDNNYGQYFGAGTRLSVL.

This clone was detected ten times or more. The read comes to an end 3 residues before the CDR3 does, leaving the germline J gene to fill in the end. The rearrangement links TRBV20-1 to TRBJ2-7; TRBD1 is a possible D gene (6 bases). The V gene's germline CDR1 is DFQATT and CDR2 SNEGSKA (reference sequence). The V gene lost 3 bases and the J gene lost 6 bases, with 12 bases spanning the gap. This CDR3 is 12 amino acids long. The DNA read from the CDR3 is TGCAGTGCTAGCCCACAGGGTGCCGAG. Translating gives CSASPQGAE. The CDR3 as a whole reads CSASPQGAEQYF.

This clone was counted many times. The sequenced fragment ends 3 residues before the CDR3 boundary, so the rest is inferred from the germline J gene. The sample has other DNA sequences that encode this CDR3 too. The V gene is TRBV18, the J gene TRBJ1-2; D remains ambiguous. This CDR3 spans 15 amino acids. Trimming took off 3 bases at V and 6 bases at J, with 17 bases between the two ends. CDR1 KGHSH and CDR2 LQKENI come from the germline V gene. The CDR3 spells CASSPVQMVDHGYTF. The CDR3 bases that were read are TGTGCCAGCTCACCTGTACAGATGGTAGACCATGGC. Variable domain in full (rest from reference TRBV18 and TRBJ1-2): NAGVMQNPRHLVRRRGQEARLRCSPMKGHSHVYWYRQLPEEGLKFMVYLQKENIIDESGMPKERFSAEFPKEGPSILRIQQVVRGDSAAYFCASSPVQMVDHGYTFGSGTRLTVV.

This clone was observed at least ten times. The sequence runs out 3 residues before the end of the CDR3; the remainder is reconstructed from the germline J gene. Other nucleotide sequences from this sample produce the same CDR3. The chain links TRBV29-1 to TRBJ2-1; 7 bases agree with TRBD2. This CDR3 contains 18 residues. CDR1 is SQVTM, CDR2 ANQGSEA, per germline. V dropped 3 bases and J dropped 1; count of bases not matched to a gene: 15. CDR3 DNA, as far as it was read: TGCAGCGTTGATGGCCTAGCGGTACAGAGTGGGTCCTACAATGAG. It specifies CSVDGLAVQSGSYNE. The whole CDR3 reads CSVDGLAVQSGSYNEQFF.